One and the same sample provided the 23 T cell receptor beta chains below, sequenced in a study of CD8+ T cells in alopecia areata. The sequencing template was cDNA reverse transcribed from extracted RNA. The method was immunoSEQ multiplex PCR; TCRdb's version includes in-frame clones alone and lacks a portion of them. The sample includes 55,000 to 70,000 clones, more than 40% of them seen just once. Sequencing was performed on CD8+ T cells sorted from blood, taken at week 0. The receptor set was obtained from a human donor with alopecia areata.

The chain uses TRBV29-1 and TRBJ2-2, with 11 bases identical to TRBD2. The CDR3 loop spans 17 amino acids. Germline CDR1 and CDR2: SQVTM and ANQGSEA. Unmatched junction bases numbered 14, after V lost 6 bases and J lost 5 bases. CDR3 sequence reads: CSVVGSLAGGLTGELFF. The CDR3 region has the DNA TGCAGCGTCGTCGGCTCTTTAGCGGGAGGGCTAACCGGGGAGCTGTTTTTT.

In nucleotides, the CDR3 is TGTGCCAGCAGCTTGGGACTATCGGGAAATCTCTACGAGCAGTACTTC. Amino acid sequence: CASSLGLSGNLYEQYF. This chain connects TRBV7-2 to TRBJ2-7; 7 bases are a match to TRBD2. The CDR3 consists of 16 residues. Germline V gene data show CDR1 as SGHTA and CDR2 as FQGNSA. Losses at the gene ends were 3 bases for V and 3 bases for J; bases not matched to a gene: 11.

The chain is built from TRBV29-1 and TRBJ2-7; tentatively, D is TRBD2 (5 bases). CDR3 length: 13 residues. CDR1 is SQVTM, CDR2 ANQGSEA, per germline. Trimming left V 5 bases short and J 4 bases short, with 15 bases between. CDR3 nucleotide sequence: TGCAGCGTTTCTGAGGGCACACCTTACGAGCAGTACTTC. Its protein is CSVSEGTPYEQYF.

V is TRBV29-1 and J is TRBJ1-2, with D hard to call. Trimming removed 1 base at V and 2 bases at J, with 17 bases between. The length of the CDR3 is 16 residues. From germline, CDR1 is SQVTM and CDR2 ANQGSEA. This CDR3 reads CSVEVHVKGGNYGYTF. The CDR3 DNA follows: TGCAGCGTTGAAGTCCACGTCAAGGGAGGGAACTATGGCTACACCTTC.

The chain recombines TRBV4-1 with TRBJ2-1; D perhaps matches TRBD2 (6 bases). The V gene's germline CDR1 is MGHRA and CDR2 YSYEKL. V was cut by 0 bases and J by 7 bases, with 16 bases left in between. CDR3 size: 16 residues. CDR3 amino acids: CASSQESTGAQNEQFF. The DNA of the CDR3 is TGCGCCAGCAGCCAAGAATCCACGGGAGCTCAAAATGAGCAGTTCTTC.

This clone was seen a handful of times. The V gene is TRBV30, the J gene TRBJ2-7, with TRBD1 matching over 9 bases. Per germline, CDR1 GTSNPN and CDR2 SVGIG (reference sequence). V shed 3 bases, J shed 3 bases, and the junction held 12 bases outside the gene matches. There are 16 residues in the CDR3. CDR3 protein: CAWRDLVQGAGYEQYF. In DNA form, the CDR3 reads TGTGCCTGGAGGGATCTAGTACAGGGGGCAGGCTACGAGCAGTACTTC.

This chain connects TRBV7-3 to TRBJ1-1; D is possibly TRBD1 (5 bases). Germline CDR1 and CDR2: SGHTA and FQGTGA. Trimming removed 3 bases from V and 1 base from J, with 12 bases in between. The length of the CDR3 is 15 residues. Written as DNA, the CDR3 is TGTGCCAGCAGCTTGAATGGGGGACGGAACACTGAAGCTTTCTTT. Translating it yields CASSLNGGRNTEAFF.

Comment on this clone: The germline gene is not matched at one end of the junction; a read error may be the cause. The chain links TRBV30 to TRBJ1-1; TRBD1 matches at 8 bases. Germline-derived CDR1 and CDR2 are GTSNPN and SVGIG (reference sequence). The CDR3 covers 13 residues. Here the CDR3 reads CAWRLQGDTEAFF. The CDR3 nucleotides read TGTGCCTGGAGGCTACAGGGGGACACCGAAGCTTTCTTT.

The chain is built from TRBV30 and TRBJ2-6; TRBD2 agrees at 7 bases. Per germline, CDR1 GTSNPN and CDR2 SVGIG (reference sequence). This CDR3 spans 16 amino acids. V trimming: 4 bases; J trimming: 3 bases; junction bases outside the gene matches: 9. The CDR3 nucleotides are TGTGCCTGGACCAACCCGGGGGGTTTTGGGGCCAACGTCCTGACTTTC. Protein sequence: CAWTNPGGFGANVLTF.

J is TRBJ2-1 and V is TRBV10-1; TRBD1 agrees at 8 bases. Germline CDR1 and CDR2: WNHNN and SYGVQD (reference sequence). V lost 3 bases to trimming and J lost 1 base; unmatched junction nucleotides: 8. CDR3 size: 17 residues. The CDR3 nucleotides read TGCGCCAGCAGTGACGAAGACAGGGGTTTATCCTACAATGAGCAGTTCTTC. Translated: CASSDEDRGLSYNEQFF.

This sequence joins TRBV9 and TRBJ2-7; TRBD2 matches at 8 bases. Germline V gene sequence: CDR1 SGDLS, CDR2 YYNGEE. This CDR3 contains 15 residues. The V and J ends lost 0 bases and 9 bases, in that order; junction bases with no gene match: 11. CDR3 region: CASSVGTLAGPGQYF. As DNA, the CDR3 is TGTGCCAGCAGCGTAGGGACTTTAGCGGGACCAGGGCAGTACTTC.

This chain connects TRBV2 to TRBJ2-3; 10 bases are shared with TRBD2. CDR1 is SNHLY and CDR2 is FYNNEI in the germline V gene. V dropped 6 bases and J dropped 1; count of bases not matched to a gene: 13. The CDR3 consists of 18 residues. The CDR3 reads CASSRALAGVGGTDTQYF. CDR3 DNA sequence: TGTGCCAGCAGCCGCGCCCTAGCGGGAGTAGGAGGCACAGATACGCAGTATTTT. Full variable domain (remainder filled in from reference TRBV2 and TRBJ2-3): EPEVTQTPSHQVTQMGQEVILRCVPISNHLYFYWYRQILGQKVEFLVSFYNNEISEKSEIFDDQFSVERPDGSNFTLKIRSTKLEDSAMYFCASSRALAGVGGTDTQYFGPGTRLTVL.

This clone has just a few counts. The genes are TRBV5-8 and TRBJ2-5; 10 nucleotides line up with TRBD1. Germline values: CDR1 SGHTS, CDR2 YDEGEE. The CDR3 extends over 16 amino acids. Losses at the gene ends were 5 bases for V and 9 bases for J; bases not matched to a gene: 16. CDR3 bases: TGTGCCAGCAGATCAGCCGGGACAGGGGACCTTTGGGCCCAGTACTTC. It encodes CASRSAGTGDLWAQYF.

The V call is TRBV6-1, the J call TRBJ2-3; D is perhaps TRBD2 (6 bases). Trimming shortened V by 1 base and J by 4 bases, and 24 bases separated the two germline ends. The CDR3 is 19 residues long. Germline loops: CDR1 MNHNS, CDR2 SASEGT. Here the CDR3 DNA reads TGTGCCAGCAGTGAAGTGAGCCCGGGACTCTCTAAACGGGCAGATACGCAGTATTTT. This gives the protein CASSEVSPGLSKRADTQYF.

This clone was counted only a few times. V usage is TRBV7-9 and J usage is TRBJ2-7; the match to TRBD2 covers 11 bases. The CDR3 runs 13 residues. The germline gives CDR1 SEHNR, CDR2 FQNEAQ (reference sequence). After removal of 8 bases from V and 4 bases from J, the junction contained 4 bases not matched to a gene. In DNA, the CDR3 is TGTGCCAGCCCCGGGACTAGCGGATACGAGCAGTACTTC. Its translation: CASPGTSGYEQYF.

The chain couples TRBV4-1 to TRBJ2-2; D is undetermined. Germline V gene sequence: CDR1 MGHRA, CDR2 YSYEKL. Trimming shortened V by 2 bases and J by 3 bases, and 13 bases separated the two germline ends. The CDR3 contains 16 residues. The CDR3 DNA follows: TGCGCCAGCAGCCAATTTGTTCGGGCGGACACCGGGGAGCTGTTTTTT. The encoded protein is CASSQFVRADTGELFF.

This clone was detected only a few times. The V and J genes are TRBV10-3 and TRBJ1-1; perhaps TRBD1 as D (6 bases). The CDR3 loop spans 14 amino acids. Germline-derived CDR1 and CDR2 are ENHRY and SYGVKD. Trimming left V 5 bases short and J 4 bases short, with 14 bases between. The CDR3 DNA follows: TGTGCCATCAGTCGAGCCCAGGGGAGCACTGAAGCTTTCTTT. Translating it yields CAISRAQGSTEAFF.

V gene TRBV10-3 combines with J gene TRBJ2-7; 10 bases fit TRBD1. This CDR3 is built from 12 residues. Looked up from germline, CDR1 is ENHRY and CDR2 is SYGVKD. J was trimmed by 3 bases and V by 10 bases; bases with no gene match: 3. The CDR3 DNA is TGTGCCACGAGGACAGGGGGCTACGAGCAGTACTTC. It yields the protein CATRTGGYEQYF.

The rearrangement links TRBV6-4 to TRBJ2-7; D call uncertain. Germline V CDR1 and CDR2: MRHNA, SNTAGT. Trimming took 4 bases from V and 7 from J, leaving 5 bases between them. The CDR3 sequence is 10 residues long. Here the CDR3 reads CASSGREQYF. CDR3 DNA: TGTGCCAGCAGTGGCAGGGAGCAGTACTTC.

The table lists this clone with a few counts. The genes are TRBV28 and TRBJ2-3, with TRBD2 identical over 10 bases. The germline CDR1 and CDR2 sequences are MDHEN and SYDVKM. J was trimmed by 6 bases and V by 8 bases; bases with no gene match: 11. This CDR3 has 15 amino acids. DNA for the CDR3: TGTGCCAGCTGGGGACTAGCGCCCCAGGGGGATACGCAGTATTTT. Protein product: CASWGLAPQGDTQYF.

The chain is built from TRBV6-4 and TRBJ2-1; the D gene is possibly TRBD2 (5 bases). Deletions cut 2 bases from V and 6 bases from J, with 14 bases between. This CDR3 region has 15 residues. Germline-derived CDR1 and CDR2 are MRHNA and SNTAGT. Written as DNA, the CDR3 is TGTGCCAGCAGTGACGCCGGGCTAGCCGTCAATGAGCAGTTCTTC. As protein: CASSDAGLAVNEQFF.

The chain has TRBV4-1 and TRBJ2-7; 9 bases map to TRBD1. The CDR3 is made up of 18 amino acids. J gave up 1 base and V 3 bases, and 13 bases lay outside the gene matches. CDR1 is MGHRA, CDR2 YSYEKL, per germline. CDR3: CASSHNTGGVGKSYEQYF. CDR3 sequence (DNA): TGCGCCAGCAGCCACAATACAGGGGGCGTAGGGAAATCCTACGAGCAGTACTTC.

This clone was seen more than once but under ten times. This chain uses TRBV28 with TRBJ2-4; D might be TRBD1 or TRBD2, each matching 5 bases. Germline V gives CDR1 MDHEN, CDR2 SYDVKM. The CDR3 consists of 10 residues. The V and J ends lost 5 bases and 15 bases respectively, with 11 bases between them. CDR3 bases: TGTGCCAGCAGTGGGGACCGACGGTACTTC. Amino acid sequence: CASSGDRRYF.